One sample yielded the 9 T cell receptor beta chains listed below, sequenced in a study of long-term antiretroviral therapy in people with HIV. Survey level was the resolution at which the v3.0 immunoSEQ assay ran. This table comes from immunoSEQ multiplex PCR, and its TCRdb copy is limited to in-frame clones, with some not included. The sample records under 50,000 clones, about 86% being singletons. The sample in question was unsorted PBMCs, obtained just before starting antiretroviral therapy. The receptor set was obtained from a woman aged 18-29 years with HIV.

The chain carries TRBV7-2 and TRBJ2-5; 11 bases map to TRBD2. The germline V gene has CDR1 SGHTA and CDR2 FQGNSA. V was pared by 1 base and J by 6 bases, with 4 bases of the junction left unmatched. The CDR3 contains 15 residues. In DNA, the CDR3 is TGTGCCAGCAGCTTAGTCCTAGCGGGGGGACAGACCCAGTACTTC. Translating it yields CASSLVLAGGQTQYF.

This chain joins TRBV4-2 and TRBJ2-1; 14 bases line up with TRBD2. This CDR3 has 17 residues. V shed 0 bases, J shed 4 bases, and the junction held 2 bases outside the gene matches. Germline lookup yields CDR1 LGHNA and CDR2 YNFKEQ. CDR3 loop: CASSQEGTSGSYNEQFF. The CDR3 nucleotides read TGTGCCAGCAGCCAAGAAGGGACTAGCGGGAGTTACAATGAGCAGTTCTTC.

The chain employs TRBV7-8 and TRBJ2-3; no definite D call. Germline-derived CDR1 and CDR2 are SGHVS and FQNEAQ. The ends were cut back, 4 bases at V and 1 base at J, with 18 bases in the middle. CDR3 length: 17 residues. The CDR3 region is CASSSLPTTPRTDTQYF. In nucleotides, the CDR3 is TGTGCCAGCAGCTCTCTTCCGACGACACCTCGCACAGATACGCAGTATTTT.

This chain uses TRBV5-1 with TRBJ2-1; weak D call: TRBD2 (5 bases). The V and J ends lost 1 base and 6 bases respectively, with 14 bases between them. Germline V gives CDR1 SGHRS, CDR2 YFSETQ. The CDR3 is made up of 15 amino acids. The CDR3 here is CASSLLATTGNEQFF. The CDR3, as DNA: TGCGCCAGCAGCTTGTTGGCGACTACCGGCAATGAGCAGTTCTTC.

The chain couples TRBV27 to TRBJ2-5, with 15 bases aligning to TRBD2. CDR1 and CDR2 from the germline V gene are MNHEY and SMNVEV (reference sequence). Unmatched junction bases numbered 8, after V lost 5 bases and J lost 7 bases. CDR3 size: 16 residues. The chain's CDR3 is CASSTGLAGGRVTQYF. As DNA, the CDR3 is TGTGCCAGCAGTACCGGACTAGCGGGAGGGCGGGTGACCCAGTACTTC.

The J gene is TRBJ2-7, the V gene TRBV18; 7 positions agree with TRBD1. V dropped 4 bases and J dropped 0; count of bases not matched to a gene: 6. Germline assignment: CDR1 KGHSH and CDR2 LQKENI. The CDR3 runs to 15 residues. CDR3 sequence: CASSLGTDSSYEQYF. The CDR3 DNA is TGTGCCAGCTCACTTGGGACAGATTCCTCCTACGAGCAGTACTTC.

This chain uses TRBV18 with TRBJ1-5; 9 bases agree with TRBD1. Germline-derived CDR1 and CDR2 are KGHSH and LQKENI. The V and J ends lost 3 bases and 7 bases, in that order; junction bases with no gene match: 10. The CDR3 length is 16 residues. The CDR3 DNA sequence: TGTGCCAGCTCACCGGTGCCGGGACAGGGTATACAGCCCCAGCATTTT. It specifies CASSPVPGQGIQPQHF.

The gene calls are TRBV6-6 and TRBJ1-1, with no clear D. With 8 bases removed from V and 4 bases from J, the gap between germline ends came to 8 bases. The CDR3 has 11 amino acids. Germline CDR1 and CDR2: MNHNY and SVGAGI (reference sequence). Here the CDR3 reads CASAASTEAFF. The CDR3 DNA follows: TGTGCCAGCGCCGCTTCCACTGAAGCTTTCTTT.

The V gene is TRBV19, the J gene TRBJ2-3; 8 positions match TRBD2. V lost 5 bases to trimming and J lost 2 bases; unmatched junction nucleotides: 3. The V gene's germline CDR1 is LNHDA and CDR2 SQIVND (reference sequence). This CDR3 has 14 amino acids. The CDR3 DNA follows: TGTGCCAGTAGTTCAGCGGGAGACACAGATACGCAGTATTTT. It translates to CASSSAGDTDTQYF.